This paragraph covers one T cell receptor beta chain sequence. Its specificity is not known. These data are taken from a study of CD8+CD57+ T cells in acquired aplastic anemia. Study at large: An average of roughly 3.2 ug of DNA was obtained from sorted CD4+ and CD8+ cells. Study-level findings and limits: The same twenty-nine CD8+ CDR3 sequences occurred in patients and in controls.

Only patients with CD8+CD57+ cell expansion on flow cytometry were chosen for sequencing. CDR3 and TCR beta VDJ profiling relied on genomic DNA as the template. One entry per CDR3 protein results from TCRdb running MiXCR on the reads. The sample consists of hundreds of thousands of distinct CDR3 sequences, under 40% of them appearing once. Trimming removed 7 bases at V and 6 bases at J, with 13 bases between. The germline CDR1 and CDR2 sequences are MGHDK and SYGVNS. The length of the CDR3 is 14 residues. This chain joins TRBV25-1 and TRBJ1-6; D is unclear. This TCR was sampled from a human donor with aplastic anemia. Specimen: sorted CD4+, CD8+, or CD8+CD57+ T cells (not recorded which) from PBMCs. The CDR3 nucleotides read TGTGCCAGCAAGCGGGCTACCGGTAATTCACCCCTCCACTTT. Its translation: CASKRATGNSPLHF.